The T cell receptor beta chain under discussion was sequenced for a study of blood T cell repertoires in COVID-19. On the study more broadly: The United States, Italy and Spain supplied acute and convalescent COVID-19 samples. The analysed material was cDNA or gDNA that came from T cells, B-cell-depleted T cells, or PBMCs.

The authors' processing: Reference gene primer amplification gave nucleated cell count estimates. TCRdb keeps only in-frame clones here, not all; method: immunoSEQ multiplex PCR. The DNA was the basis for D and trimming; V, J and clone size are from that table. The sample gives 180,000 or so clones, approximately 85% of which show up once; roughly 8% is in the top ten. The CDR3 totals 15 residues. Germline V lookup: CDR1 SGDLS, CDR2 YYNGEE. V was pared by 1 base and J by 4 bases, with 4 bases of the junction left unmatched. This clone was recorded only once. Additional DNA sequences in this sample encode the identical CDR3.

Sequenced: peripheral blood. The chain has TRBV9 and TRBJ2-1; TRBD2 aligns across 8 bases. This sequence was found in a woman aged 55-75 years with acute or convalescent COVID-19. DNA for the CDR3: TGTGCCAGCAGCGTATCGAGCGGGGGATACAATGAGCAGTTCTTC. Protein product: CASSVSSGGYNEQFF.